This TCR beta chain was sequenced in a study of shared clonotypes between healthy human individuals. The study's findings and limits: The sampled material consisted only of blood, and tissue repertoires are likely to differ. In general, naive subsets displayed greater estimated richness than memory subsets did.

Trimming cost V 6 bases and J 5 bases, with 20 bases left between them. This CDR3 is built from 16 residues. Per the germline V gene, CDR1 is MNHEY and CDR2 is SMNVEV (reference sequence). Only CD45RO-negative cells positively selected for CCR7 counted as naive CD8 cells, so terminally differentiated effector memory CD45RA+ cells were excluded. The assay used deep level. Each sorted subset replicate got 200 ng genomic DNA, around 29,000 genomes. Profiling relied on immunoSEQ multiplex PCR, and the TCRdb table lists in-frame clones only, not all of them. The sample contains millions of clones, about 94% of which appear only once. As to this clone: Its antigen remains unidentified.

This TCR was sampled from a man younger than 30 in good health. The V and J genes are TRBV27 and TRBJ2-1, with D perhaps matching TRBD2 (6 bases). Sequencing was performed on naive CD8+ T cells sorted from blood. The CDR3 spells CASSLSPGTANNEQFF. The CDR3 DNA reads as TGTGCCAGCAGCCTCTCCCCCGGGACTGCGAACAATGAGCAGTTCTTC.